Shown below are 23 T cell receptor beta chains from a single sample sequenced in a study of CD4 T cell repertoires in COVID-19. Data came from immunoSEQ multiplex PCR; TCRdb stores just in-frame clones and leaves some out. The sample includes about 22,000 clones, roughly 84% seen only once; the top ten take almost 0.6%. These memory T cells were uncultured and sequenced directly after ex vivo isolation. Sample: central memory CD4+ T cells from blood, taken before the COVID-19 pandemic. Every receptor here comes from a human donor who had COVID-19.

The genes are TRBV5-1 and TRBJ2-7; 10 nucleotides align to TRBD1. The ends lost 3 bases at V and 3 bases at J; junction bases unmatched: 9. Germline loops: CDR1 SGHRS, CDR2 YFSETQ. CDR3 size: 16 residues. The CDR3 sequence: CASSWTGGLSGYEQYF. CDR3 nucleotides: TGCGCCAGCAGCTGGACAGGGGGGCTTTCTGGCTACGAGCAGTACTTC. Complete variable domain (other parts from reference TRBV5-1 and TRBJ2-7): KAGVTQTPRYLIKTRGQQVTLSCSPISGHRSVSWYQQTPGQGLQFLFEYFSETQRNKGNFPGRFSGRQFSNSRSEMNVSTLELGDSALYLCASSWTGGLSGYEQYFGPGTRLTVT.

The chain is built from TRBV5-1 and TRBJ2-7, with D perhaps TRBD1 (6 bases). Germline assignment: CDR1 SGHRS and CDR2 YFSETQ. V lost 0 bases and J 3 bases, leaving 10 bases between the germline ends. CDR3 length: 14 amino acids. CDR3 residues: CASSLGDTYYEQYF. In DNA form, the CDR3 reads TGCGCCAGCAGCTTGGGGGACACGTACTACGAGCAGTACTTC.

The chain carries TRBV5-1 and TRBJ2-5, with 11 bases fitting TRBD2. V trimming: 1 base; J trimming: 5 bases; junction bases outside the gene matches: 10. Germline lookup yields CDR1 SGHRS and CDR2 YFSETQ. CDR3 length equals 17 residues. The CDR3 coding sequence is TGCGCCAGCAGCTTGCTGATAGCGGGGGGGCCGGGGGAGACCCAGTACTTC. Translation gives CASSLLIAGGPGETQYF.

The chain combines TRBV28 with TRBJ2-7; the match to TRBD1 covers 12 bases. The germline gives CDR1 MDHEN, CDR2 SYDVKM. Trimming removed 3 bases from V and 5 bases from J; junction bases left unmatched: 5. The CDR3 runs to 15 residues. CDR3 nucleotides: TGTGCCAGCAGTTTGGAGGGACAGGGGGCCCACGAGCAGTACTTC. Translating it yields CASSLEGQGAHEQYF.

The chain combines TRBV6-1 with TRBJ2-1; the match to TRBD2 covers 8 bases. This CDR3 has 15 residues. V gave up 6 bases and J gave up 4 bases; unmatched junction bases: 8. Looked up from germline, CDR1 is MNHNS and CDR2 is SASEGT. CDR3 bases: TGTGCCAGCAGGCTACCTAGCGGGCATTACAATGAGCAGTTCTTC. Translating it yields CASRLPSGHYNEQFF.

V usage is TRBV6-1 and J usage is TRBJ2-2; D ambiguous. From germline, CDR1 is MNHNS and CDR2 SASEGT. Trimming removed 5 bases at V and 2 bases at J, with 9 bases between. This CDR3 is built from 14 residues. The chain's CDR3 is CASSIDINTGELFF. In DNA, the CDR3 is TGTGCCAGCAGTATAGACATTAACACCGGGGAGCTGTTTTTT.

The rearrangement uses TRBV13 and TRBJ1-1, with TRBD1 matching over 11 bases. The germline CDR1 and CDR2 sequences are PRHDT and FYEKMQ (reference sequence). The CDR3 is 17 residues long. V was pared by 5 bases and J by 4 bases, with 12 bases of the junction left unmatched. The CDR3 here is CASSPPTSGTGGTEAFF. The DNA for the CDR3 is TGTGCCAGCAGCCCGCCGACCTCCGGGACAGGGGGCACTGAAGCTTTCTTT.

This clone was seen only a few times. The V gene is TRBV6-1, the J gene TRBJ2-3; a possible D gene is TRBD2 (5 bases). Trimming stripped 3 bases from V and 6 bases from J, with 13 bases between. This CDR3 is 14 amino acids long. Germline CDR1 and CDR2: MNHNS and SASEGT. The CDR3 loop reads CASSDFGVLDTQYF. The DNA of the CDR3 is TGTGCCAGCAGTGACTTCGGGGTCTTGGATACGCAGTATTTT.

This clone was seen only once. This chain links TRBV30 with TRBJ1-5; D remains ambiguous. The length of the CDR3 is 13 residues. Trimming stripped 5 bases from V and 7 bases from J, with 15 bases between. Looked up from germline, CDR1 is GTSNPN and CDR2 is SVGIG (reference sequence). The DNA of the CDR3 is TGTGCCTGGGCGGACCGGGATATGCAGCCCCAGCATTTT. Amino acid sequence: CAWADRDMQPQHF.

The count of this clone is one. This rearrangement joins TRBV11-2 to TRBJ2-1, with 8 bases that match TRBD2. Per germline, CDR1 SGHAT and CDR2 FQNNGV. J gave up 9 bases and V 4 bases, and 8 bases lay outside the gene matches. The CDR3 length is 14 residues. CDR3 residues: CASSSARGGVEQFF. The CDR3 bases are TGTGCCAGCAGCTCCGCTCGGGGGGGCGTTGAGCAGTTCTTC.

The chain is built from TRBV28 and TRBJ1-5; 7 bases map to TRBD1. Germline V lookup: CDR1 MDHEN, CDR2 SYDVKM. V lost 5 bases and J lost 0; bases outside the gene matches: 16. The CDR3 is 19 amino acids. DNA for the CDR3: TGTGCCAGCAGTATAGGGGGCGATTCCCGACTTATTAGCAATCAGCCCCAGCATTTT. This codes for CASSIGGDSRLISNQPQHF.

The CDR3 sequence is CASSRGGVLEQYF. The CDR3 region has the DNA TGCGCCAGCAGCAGGGGAGGGGTGTTGGAGCAGTACTTC. The chain couples TRBV4-1 to TRBJ2-7; 7 bases line up with TRBD2. There are 13 residues in the CDR3. J gave up 7 bases and V 5 bases, and 8 bases lay outside the gene matches. Germline CDR1 reads MGHRA; CDR2 reads YSYEKL.

This clone came up a few times. This rearrangement joins TRBV9 to TRBJ2-1; D might be TRBD1 (6 bases). Trimming stripped 0 bases from V and 4 bases from J, with 17 bases between. This CDR3 is 17 amino acids long. CDR1 and CDR2 (germline): SGDLS, YYNGEE. Here the CDR3 DNA reads TGTGCCAGCAGCGTAGAGGGTGGGAAGGGGGTTTACAATGAGCAGTTCTTC. Translating gives CASSVEGGKGVYNEQFF.

This clone was seen once. V and J are TRBV2 and TRBJ2-3; 9 positions agree with TRBD2. The CDR3 is made up of 16 amino acids. From germline, CDR1 is SNHLY and CDR2 FYNNEI. Trimming at V came to 5 bases and at J to 3 bases, leaving 9 bases not matched to a gene. The CDR3 region has the DNA TGTGCCAGCAGTCTTAGCGGGAGAGGGGCGACAGATACGCAGTATTTT. This gives the protein CASSLSGRGATDTQYF.

The rearrangement joins TRBV25-1 to TRBJ2-5; tentatively, D is TRBD2 (6 bases). CDR1 is MGHDK, CDR2 SYGVNS, per germline. Trimming removed 3 bases at V and 0 bases at J, with 14 bases between. This CDR3 comprises 16 residues. For the CDR3, the DNA is TGTGCCAGCAGTGAGAAAATCGGAGGGGACCAAGAGACCCAGTACTTC. Amino acid sequence: CASSEKIGGDQETQYF.

The J gene is TRBJ2-3, the V gene TRBV19; TRBD1 might be the D (5 bases). V was trimmed by 6 bases and J by 4 bases, leaving 8 bases between them. Per the germline V gene, CDR1 is LNHDA and CDR2 is SQIVND (reference sequence). The CDR3 loop spans 12 amino acids. The CDR3 DNA reads as TGTGCCAGTAGCCAACAGGCAGATACGCAGTATTTT. Protein: CASSQQADTQYF.

This clone was seen just once. The rearrangement uses TRBV6-6 and TRBJ2-5; 8 bases align to TRBD1. CDR3 length equals 13 residues. V trimming: 8 bases; J trimming: 7 bases; junction bases outside the gene matches: 9. The V gene's germline CDR1 is MNHNY and CDR2 SVGAGI (reference sequence). CDR3 nucleotide sequence: TGTGCCAGCTGGGCAGGACAGGGTGGGACCCAGTACTTC. It codes for CASWAGQGGTQYF.

The chain combines TRBV27 with TRBJ2-7; 12 bases are a match to TRBD2. Germline values: CDR1 MNHEY, CDR2 SMNVEV (reference sequence). The CDR3 loop spans 14 amino acids. V lost 10 bases and J lost 4; bases outside the gene matches: 8. Written as DNA, the CDR3 is TGTGCCACCAGAGGGACTAGCGGGCCATACGAGCAGTACTTC. Its translation is CATRGTSGPYEQYF.

The rearrangement uses TRBV2 and TRBJ1-2; the match to TRBD1 covers 7 bases. Per the germline V gene, CDR1 is SNHLY and CDR2 is FYNNEI. V trimming: 8 bases; J trimming: 4 bases; junction bases outside the gene matches: 7. This CDR3 has 13 amino acids. CDR3 amino acids: CASYRDSSYGYTF. The CDR3 coding sequence is TGTGCCAGCTACCGGGACAGCTCCTATGGCTACACCTTC.

The gene calls are TRBV14 and TRBJ2-1; 10 nucleotides match TRBD2. The V gene's germline CDR1 is SGHDN and CDR2 FVKESK. The CDR3 sequence is 15 residues long. With V trimmed by 5 bases and J by 7 bases, 8 bases remained unmatched. The CDR3 loop is CASSYQLAGKNEQFF. The CDR3 coding sequence is TGTGCCAGCAGCTACCAACTAGCGGGAAAGAATGAGCAGTTCTTC.

The rearrangement links TRBV7-3 to TRBJ2-3, with 9 bases matching TRBD2. This CDR3 contains 15 residues. V trimming: 4 bases; J trimming: 9 bases; junction bases outside the gene matches: 11. Germline CDR1 is SGHTA and CDR2 is FQGTGA. DNA of the CDR3: TGTGCCAGCAGCTCGCGGGGGGGTTGGGTAGAAACGCAGTATTTT. Translation gives CASSSRGGWVETQYF.

The chain combines TRBV30 with TRBJ1-1, with unresolved D. V lost 8 bases, J lost 0 bases, and 7 bases lay in between. In germline, CDR1 is GTSNPN, CDR2 SVGIG (reference sequence). This CDR3 has 11 residues. CDR3 coding DNA: TGTGCCCGAGGTGTGAACACTGAAGCTTTCTTT. Translated: CARGVNTEAFF. Combining the CDR3 with reference TRBV30 and TRBJ1-1 gives the whole variable domain SQTIHQWPATLVQPVGSPLSLECTVEGTSNPNLYWYRQAAGRGLQLLFYSVGIGQISSEVPQNLSASRPQDRQFILSSKKLLLSDSGFYLCARGVNTEAFFGQGTRLTVV.

The rearrangement uses TRBV5-1 and TRBJ1-4; 10 bases match TRBD1. Germline CDR1 is SGHRS and CDR2 is YFSETQ. This CDR3 comprises 18 residues. The V and J ends lost 0 bases and 0 bases, in that order; junction bases with no gene match: 5. The CDR3 region has the DNA TGCGCCAGCAGCTTGGGGCGGGGACAGGGGACAACTAATGAAAAACTGTTTTTT. It encodes CASSLGRGQGTTNEKLFF.